One sample yielded the 28 T cell receptor beta chains listed below, sequenced in a study of beta chain features in type 1 diabetes. Expressed TCRB transcripts were sequenced, since all the RNA that had been isolated was reverse transcribed. The method was immunoSEQ multiplex PCR; TCRdb's version includes in-frame clones alone and lacks a portion of them. The data hold roughly 610,000 clones, with about 16% observed a single time. Material: naive CD4+ T cells from blood. Receptors originate from a man in his late teens or twenties in good health.

This sequence joins TRBV9 and TRBJ2-6, with unresolved D. Trimming left V 4 bases short and J 13 bases short, with 15 bases between. The CDR3 runs to 13 residues. CDR1 SGDLS and CDR2 YYNGEE come from the germline V gene. In nucleotides, the CDR3 is TGTGCCAGCAGCTTTGATCTGTTCAGGGTCCTGACTTTC. Amino acids: CASSFDLFRVLTF.

This clone was observed a handful of times. This rearrangement joins TRBV6-4 to TRBJ2-1, with unresolved D. The ends were cut back, 3 bases at V and 1 base at J, with 4 bases in the middle. The germline V gene has CDR1 MRHNA and CDR2 SNTAGT. This CDR3 region has 13 residues. The CDR3, as DNA: TGTGCCAGCAGTGAAACATCCTACAATGAGCAGTTCTTC. Amino acid sequence: CASSETSYNEQFF.

This clone appeared a few times. The J gene is TRBJ1-5, the V gene TRBV4-3; D gene uncertain. Trimming took 4 bases from V and 5 from J, leaving 9 bases between them. The germline CDR1 and CDR2 sequences are LGHNA and YSLEER. CDR3 length equals 13 residues. DNA for the CDR3: TGCGCCAGCAGCCTCCATACAGATCAGCCCCAGCATTTT. Protein sequence: CASSLHTDQPQHF.

This clone has just a few counts. The chain couples TRBV2 to TRBJ1-5, with D hard to call. There are 15 residues in the CDR3. The V gene's germline CDR1 is SNHLY and CDR2 FYNNEI. V gave up 3 bases and J gave up 3 bases, with 12 bases separating them. CDR3 sequence: CASSDSWQNNQPQHF. Written as DNA, the CDR3 is TGTGCCAGCAGTGATAGCTGGCAGAACAATCAGCCCCAGCATTTT.

The J gene is TRBJ1-2, the V gene TRBV18; tentatively, D is TRBD1 (6 bases). The germline V gene has CDR1 KGHSH and CDR2 LQKENI. The CDR3 is 15 amino acids. V lost 2 bases and J lost 8, with 18 bases in between. The CDR3 reads CASSPTGPDGGGYTF. The CDR3 DNA is TGTGCCAGCTCACCAACGGGGCCCGATGGGGGCGGCTACACCTTC.

The chain recombines TRBV9 with TRBJ2-1, with D possibly being TRBD1 or TRBD2 (5 bases each). This CDR3 is 14 amino acids long. Germline V CDR1 and CDR2: SGDLS, YYNGEE. Trimming stripped 3 bases from V and 4 bases from J, with 11 bases between. The DNA for the CDR3 is TGTGCCAGCAGCGCTTCGGGGCCATACAATGAGCAGTTCTTC. Translating gives CASSASGPYNEQFF.

J is TRBJ2-5 and V is TRBV15; D is perhaps TRBD2 (6 bases). This CDR3 is built from 16 residues. V lost 0 bases, J lost 2 bases, and 13 bases lay in between. The germline V gene encodes CDR1 LNHNV and CDR2 YYDKDF (reference sequence). CDR3 region: CATSRDMGGGQETQYF. DNA of the CDR3: TGTGCCACCAGCAGAGATATGGGGGGTGGTCAAGAGACCCAGTACTTC.

This clone appeared a single time. The chain has TRBV6-5 and TRBJ1-5, with TRBD1 identical over 8 bases. The CDR3 totals 16 residues. J gave up 4 bases and V 0 bases, and 5 bases lay outside the gene matches. Looked up from germline, CDR1 is MNHEY and CDR2 is SVGAGI. The CDR3 region has the DNA TGTGCCAGCAGTTACTCGTGGGACAGGATAAATCAGCCCCAGCATTTT. It translates to CASSYSWDRINQPQHF.

The V gene is TRBV18, the J gene TRBJ2-7, with a weak D call TRBD1 (6 bases). The CDR3 loop spans 13 amino acids. Germline V gene sequence: CDR1 KGHSH, CDR2 LQKENI. V was clipped by 4 bases and J by 2 bases, with 9 bases between them. The CDR3 reads CASSQQGPYEQYF. The CDR3 region has the DNA TGTGCCAGCTCACAACAGGGTCCCTACGAGCAGTACTTC.

This chain uses TRBV7-2 with TRBJ2-7, with D uncertain. The CDR3 consists of 12 residues. CDR1 and CDR2 from the germline V gene are SGHTA and FQGNSA. Trimming removed 1 base at V and 6 bases at J, with 7 bases between. CDR3 in amino acids: CASSLVSPEQYF. CDR3 coding DNA: TGTGCCAGCAGCTTAGTCTCACCCGAGCAGTACTTC. Combining the CDR3 with reference TRBV7-2 and TRBJ2-7 gives the whole variable domain GAGVSQSPSNKVTEKGKDVELRCDPISGHTALYWYRQSLGQGLEFLIYFQGNSAPDKSGLPSDRFSAERTGGSVSTLTIQRTQQEDSAVYLCASSLVSPEQYFGPGTRLTVT.

The chain uses TRBV16 and TRBJ1-2, with D possibly matching TRBD1 (5 bases). Per germline, CDR1 KGHSY and CDR2 FQNENV. Trimming left V 7 bases short and J 4 bases short, with 28 bases between. The CDR3 spans 18 residues. The CDR3 here is CASTTIGNNKKTGYGYTF. DNA of the CDR3: TGTGCCAGCACTACCATCGGGAATAACAAGAAAACAGGCTATGGCTACACCTTC.

V gene TRBV7-8 combines with J gene TRBJ1-2; a weak D match, TRBD1 (5 bases). CDR3 length equals 14 residues. Deletions cut 4 bases from V and 4 bases from J, with 13 bases between. Germline V gene sequence: CDR1 SGHVS, CDR2 FQNEAQ. The CDR3 bases are TGTGCCAGCAGCTCTCGGACATTTTCCTATGGCTACACCTTC. This codes for CASSSRTFSYGYTF. Filled out from reference TRBV7-8 and TRBJ1-2, the complete variable domain reads GAGVSQSPRYKVAKRGQDVALRCDPISGHVSLFWYQQALGQGPEFLTYFQNEAQLDKSGLPSDRFFAERPEGSVSTLKIQRTQQEDSAVYLCASSSRTFSYGYTFGSGTRLTVV.

This chain connects TRBV7-6 to TRBJ2-7, with a tentative D call TRBD1 (6 bases). Trimming pared 1 base from V and 3 bases from J, leaving 16 bases between. CDR3 length equals 16 residues. Germline CDR1 reads SGHVS; CDR2 reads FNYEAQ. In nucleotides, the CDR3 is TGTGCCAGCAGCTTAGGAATAGGGCAGGGGCGCTACGAGCAGTACTTC. Amino acids: CASSLGIGQGRYEQYF.

The chain uses TRBV7-2 and TRBJ2-5; D is uncertain. The J call may be mistaken, given a closer DNA end match to TRBJ2-7. The CDR3 runs 16 residues. CDR1 is SGHTA and CDR2 is FQGNSA in the germline V gene. CDR3 DNA: TGTGCCAGCAGCTTAGCGGGCGCGACCCACTCCTACGAGCAGTACTTC. It codes for CASSLAGATHSYEQYF.

Only a few counts were recorded for this clone. The same CDR3 can be traced to other DNA sequences in this sample. The chain joins TRBV18 to TRBJ2-7, with unresolved D. Germline CDR1 KGHSH, CDR2 LQKENI. The length of the CDR3 is 12 residues. The V gene lost 6 bases and the J gene lost 0 bases, with 6 bases spanning the gap. This CDR3 is CASSQSSYEQYF. In DNA, the CDR3 is TGTGCCAGCTCCCAGAGCTCCTACGAGCAGTACTTC.

The V gene is TRBV9, the J gene TRBJ1-1, with a tentative D call TRBD1 (5 bases). Trimming pared 0 bases from V and 6 bases from J, leaving 12 bases between. CDR3 size: 14 residues. Germline loops: CDR1 SGDLS, CDR2 YYNGEE. CDR3 nucleotide sequence: TGTGCCAGCAGCGTAGAATCGAGGGGCCCTGAAGCTTTCTTT. Its protein product is CASSVESRGPEAFF. Full variable domain (rest looked up from reference TRBV9 and TRBJ1-1): DSGVTQTPKHLITATGQRVTLRCSPRSGDLSVYWYQQSLDQGLQFLIQYYNGEERAKGNILERFSAQQFPDLHSELNLSSLELGDSALYFCASSVESRGPEAFFGQGTRLTVV.

This clone has only a few counts. This chain joins TRBV5-1 and TRBJ1-4; D unclear. Germline V lookup: CDR1 SGHRS, CDR2 YFSETQ. The CDR3 runs to 13 residues. The germline V and J ends were trimmed by 0 bases and 5 bases, with 5 bases remaining between them. CDR3 nucleotide sequence: TGCGCCAGCAGCTTGGGGTCAAATGAAAAACTGTTTTTT. Protein sequence: CASSLGSNEKLFF.

The chain has TRBV5-1 and TRBJ1-1; no reliable D call. Germline V gene sequence: CDR1 SGHRS, CDR2 YFSETQ. V lost 0 bases and J 0 bases, leaving 6 bases between the germline ends. The CDR3 is 14 amino acids. This CDR3 is CASSLASLNTEAFF. In nucleotides, the CDR3 is TGCGCCAGCAGCTTGGCCTCTTTGAACACTGAAGCTTTCTTT.

Only a few counts were recorded for this clone. This rearrangement joins TRBV20-1 to TRBJ2-7; no reliable D call. The germline CDR1 and CDR2 sequences are DFQATT and SNEGSKA (reference sequence). V lost 1 base and J 6 bases, leaving 7 bases between the germline ends. This CDR3 contains 11 residues. The CDR3 here is CSARVTVEQYF. CDR3 nucleotide sequence: TGCAGTGCTAGAGTAACAGTCGAGCAGTACTTC.

This clone was seen only a few times. This chain uses TRBV6-1 with TRBJ2-3, with a tentative D call TRBD1 (5 bases). Germline V gene lookup returns CDR1 MNHNS and CDR2 SASEGT. V lost 7 bases to trimming and J lost 0 bases, with 11 bases between them. The CDR3 length is 14 residues. The CDR3, as DNA: TGTGCCAGCATTAACAGGTTTAGCACAGATACGCAGTATTTT. This codes for CASINRFSTDTQYF.

The J gene is TRBJ1-6, the V gene TRBV7-9; no clear D gene. There are 14 residues in the CDR3. V was cut by 1 base and J by 6 bases, with 7 bases left in between. From germline, CDR1 is SEHNR and CDR2 FQNEAQ (reference sequence). The CDR3 DNA is TGTGCCAGCAGCTTAGTAGAGGGTAATTCACCCCTCCACTTT. Its translation: CASSLVEGNSPLHF.

The CDR3 here is CASSRTPGQRTYEQYF. CDR3 sequence (DNA): TGCGCCAGCAGCCGCACGCCGGGACAGAGGACCTACGAGCAGTACTTC. This chain joins TRBV4-1 and TRBJ2-5; 7 nucleotides match TRBD1. The end of the DNA aligns better with TRBJ2-7, so the J call may be wrong. Germline V gives CDR1 MGHRA, CDR2 YSYEKL. The CDR3 is 16 residues long.

The gene calls are TRBV2 and TRBJ2-1; D remains ambiguous. This CDR3 is built from 11 residues. Trimming took 8 bases from V and 7 from J, leaving 9 bases between them. Germline CDR1 and CDR2: SNHLY and FYNNEI. The CDR3 bases are TGTGCCAGCGGGGATCGGAATGAGCAGTTCTTC. Its protein is CASGDRNEQFF.

The chain links TRBV28 to TRBJ1-2; no clear D gene. Trimming stripped 6 bases from V and 8 bases from J, with 19 bases between. Germline loops: CDR1 MDHEN, CDR2 SYDVKM. The CDR3 runs to 14 residues. CDR3 amino acids: CASRTHQERVGYTF. CDR3 DNA: TGTGCCAGCAGGACACACCAGGAGCGGGTAGGCTACACCTTC.

This sequence joins TRBV9 and TRBJ1-1; 8 bases agree with TRBD1. The CDR3 runs 15 residues. Germline assignment: CDR1 SGDLS and CDR2 YYNGEE. The V and J ends lost 4 bases and 7 bases, in that order; junction bases with no gene match: 12. CDR3 bases: TGTGCCAGCAGCCCTAAAGGCAGGGGGCACCTTGAAGCTTTCTTT. Its protein product is CASSPKGRGHLEAFF.

The chain is built from TRBV9 and TRBJ1-2; D unresolved. Germline V lookup: CDR1 SGDLS, CDR2 YYNGEE. Trimming took 0 bases from V and 0 from J, leaving 3 bases between them. The CDR3 has 13 amino acids. The CDR3: CASSVATNYGYTF. The CDR3 nucleotides are TGTGCCAGCAGCGTAGCCACTAACTATGGCTACACCTTC.

This sequence joins TRBV5-1 and TRBJ2-3; TRBD1 matches 8 bases. Germline assignment: CDR1 SGHRS and CDR2 YFSETQ. The J segment lost 6 bases and the V segment lost 0 bases, leaving 6 bases of the junction unmatched. This CDR3 comprises 15 residues. CDR3 in amino acids: CASSLGTGKLDTQYF. CDR3 sequence (DNA): TGCGCCAGCAGCTTGGGGACAGGGAAGTTGGATACGCAGTATTTT.

This clone was counted between two and nine times. This chain links TRBV10-3 with TRBJ2-5, with 7 bases identical to TRBD2. The CDR3 sequence is 13 residues long. V was pared by 6 bases and J by 1 base, with 2 bases of the junction left unmatched. In germline, CDR1 is ENHRY, CDR2 SYGVKD. Here the CDR3 reads CAIRAGLQETQYF. The CDR3 nucleotides read TGTGCCATCAGAGCGGGACTCCAAGAGACCCAGTACTTC.